This record looks at one T cell receptor (beta chain) sequence and its context. Its antigen is currently unknown. The data originate from a study of shared clonotypes between healthy human individuals. Notes on the study in general: What naive subsets generally showed was a larger estimated richness than memory subsets showed. Clonotype sharing across donors was expected to vary with sequencing depth.

Genomic DNA of every subset was divided equally among multiple immunoSEQ plates. Only in-frame clones appear in the TCRdb table, and some are missing; sequencing was by immunoSEQ multiplex PCR. The sample has approximately 400,000 clones, roughly 96% seen once. The sequence was obtained from a man aged 25-45 years in good health. Sequencing input: memory CD8+ T cells sorted from blood. Documented subset: CD45RO+ cells pooled with CCR7-negative TemRA cells.

DNA of the CDR3: TGTGCCAGCAGCCCCCTCTTAGCGGGGGCGTATGGCTACACCTTC. Translating it yields CASSPLLAGAYGYTF. The chain joins TRBV9 to TRBJ1-2; possible D gene TRBD1, 6 bases. CDR3 length: 15 amino acids. Per germline, CDR1 SGDLS and CDR2 YYNGEE. With 4 bases removed from V and 5 bases from J, the gap between germline ends came to 18 bases.